This is a list of T cell receptor beta chains from one sample in a study of blood T cell repertoires in COVID-19. The method was immunoSEQ multiplex PCR; TCRdb's version includes in-frame clones alone and lacks a portion of them. The sample contains about 230,000 clones, over 80% of which appear only once. Material: peripheral blood. The receptors shown here come from a woman in her sixties or seventies with active or convalescent COVID-19. Each CDR3 is given with its conserved first and last residue. D genes are given only for firm matches. Clone size is stated in some rows and not others, as once, few, many or a class when expanded.

>TRBV5-1|TRBD2|NA|TRBJ2-7
CASSLGLAGVEQYF
TGCGCCAGCAGCTTGGGACTAGCGGGTGTCGAGCAGTACTTC
>TRBV25-1|NA|NA|TRBJ2-7
CASSELEVF
TGTGCCAGCAGTGAATTGGAGGTTTTC
>TRBV9|TRBD1|NA|TRBJ1-3
CASTKGDSNSGNTIYF
TGTGCCAGCACTAAAGGGGACAGCAACTCTGGAAACACCATATATTTT
>TRBV25-1|NA|few|TRBJ1-5
CASRPDGNQPQHF
TGTGCCAGCAGACCTGACGGGAATCAGCCCCAGCATTTT
>TRBV28|NA|NA|TRBJ2-7
CASSGGWNEQYF
TGTGCCAGCAGTGGGGGGTGGAACGAGCAGTACTTC
>TRBV18|TRBD1|NA|TRBJ2-3
CASSPRNRGGTDTQYF
TGTGCCAGCTCACCAAGGAACAGGGGTGGCACAGATACGCAGTATTTT
>TRBV7-9|NA|NA|TRBJ2-2
CASSPGVPNTGELFF
TGTGCCAGCAGCCCAGGGGTACCGAACACCGGGGAGCTGTTTTTT
>TRBV19|NA|NA|TRBJ1-2
CASSMWQENYGYTF
TGTGCCAGTAGTATGTGGCAGGAAAACTATGGCTACACCTTC
>TRBV5-4|NA|NA|TRBJ1-6
CASSYAGDPLSPLHF
TGTGCCAGCAGCTACGCGGGGGACCCTCTTTCACCCCTCCACTTT
>TRBV19|TRBD2|NA|TRBJ2-1
CASSIPVGRVAGGHYQQFF
TGTGCCAGTAGTATCCCCGTGGGTAGAGTAGCGGGAGGGCATTATCAGCAGTTCTTC
>TRBV4-2|NA|once|TRBJ2-4
CASSQDTFGNIQYF
TGTGCCAGCAGCCAAGACACTTTCGGAAACATTCAGTACTTC
>TRBV5-1|TRBD1|NA|TRBJ2-7
CASSILGQAYEQYF
TGCGCCAGCAGCATACTGGGACAGGCCTACGAGCAGTACTTC
>TRBV18|NA|NA|TRBJ1-1
CASRRLDLNTEAFF
TGTGCCAGCCGGCGGCTCGATTTGAACACTGAAGCTTTCTTT
>TRBV27|TRBD2|NA|TRBJ2-1
CASSLTSRASYNEQFF
TGTGCCAGCAGCCTGACTAGCCGGGCCTCCTACAATGAGCAGTTCTTC
>TRBV18|TRBD2|NA|TRBJ2-3
CASSPGLAGVTDTQYF
TGTGCCAGCTCCCCCGGGCTAGCGGGAGTCACAGATACGCAGTATTTT
>TRBV7-9|NA|NA|TRBJ2-1
CASSRGQNYEQFF
TGTGCCAGCAGCCGTGGACAAAACTATGAGCAGTTCTTC
>TRBV14|NA|NA|TRBJ2-3
CASSQDNGFPSTDTQYF
TGTGCCAGCAGCCAAGATAACGGGTTCCCTAGCACAGATACGCAGTATTTT
>TRBV7-9|NA|NA|TRBJ2-4
CASIPDSAKNIQYF
TGTGCCAGCATCCCGGACAGTGCCAAAAACATTCAGTACTTC
>TRBV18|TRBD1|few|TRBJ2-7
CASSLDRGVYEQYF
TGTGCCAGCTCCCTCGACAGGGGTGTCTACGAGCAGTACTTC
>TRBV28|NA|NA|TRBJ2-2
CASAGTGELFF
TGTGCTAGTGCGGGTACCGGGGAGCTGTTTTTT
>TRBV18|TRBD1|NA|TRBJ1-3
CASTPPGGSGNTIYF
TGTGCCAGCACACCTCCAGGGGGCTCTGGAAACACCATATATTTT
>TRBV4-3|TRBD1|NA|TRBJ2-2
CASSQGTGAGELFF
TGCGCCAGCAGCCAGGGGACAGGGGCCGGGGAGCTGTTTTTT
>TRBV19|TRBD1|NA|TRBJ2-2
CASRLDRAGTGELFF
TGTGCCAGTAGGCTGGACAGGGCGGGCACCGGGGAGCTGTTTTTT
>TRBV28|NA|NA|TRBJ1-2
CASSPPGFYGYTF
TGTGCCAGCAGTCCTCCAGGATTCTATGGCTACACCTTC
>TRBV4-2|TRBD2|NA|TRBJ2-2
CASSQSQREAGELFF
TGTGCCAGCAGCCAATCTCAGCGGGAGGCCGGGGAGCTGTTTTTT
>TRBV5-1|TRBD2|NA|TRBJ2-5
CATSLAAEGETQYF
TGCGCCACCTCGCTAGCGGCCGAGGGAGAGACCCAGTACTTC
>TRBV18|TRBD1|NA|TRBJ1-2
CASSPTGTGTNYGYTF
TGTGCCAGCTCACCTACCGGGACAGGAACTAACTATGGCTACACCTTC
>TRBV19|TRBD1|NA|TRBJ1-5
CASNFGGPDRVYQPQHF
TGTGCCAGTAACTTCGGGGGACCCGACAGGGTCTATCAGCCCCAGCATTTT
>TRBV12-3/TRBV12-4|TRBD1|NA|TRBJ1-2
CASSTGQDYGYTF
TGTGCCAGCAGTACGGGACAGGACTATGGCTACACCTTC
>TRBV19|NA|NA|TRBJ2-4
CASSHRQVKAIQYF
TGTGCCAGTAGTCACAGACAGGTAAAGGCCATTCAGTACTTC